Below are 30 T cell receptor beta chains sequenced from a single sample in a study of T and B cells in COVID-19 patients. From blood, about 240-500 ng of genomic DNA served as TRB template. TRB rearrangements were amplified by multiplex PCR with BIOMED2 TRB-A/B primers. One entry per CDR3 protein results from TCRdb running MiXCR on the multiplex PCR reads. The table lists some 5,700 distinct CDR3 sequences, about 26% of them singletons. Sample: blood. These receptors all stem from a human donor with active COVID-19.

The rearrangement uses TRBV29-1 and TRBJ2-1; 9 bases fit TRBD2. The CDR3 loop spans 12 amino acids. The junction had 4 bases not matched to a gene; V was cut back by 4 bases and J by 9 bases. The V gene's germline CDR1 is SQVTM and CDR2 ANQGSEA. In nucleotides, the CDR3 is TGCAGCGTTGCTAGCGGGACGGGTGAGCAGTTCTTC. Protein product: CSVASGTGEQFF.

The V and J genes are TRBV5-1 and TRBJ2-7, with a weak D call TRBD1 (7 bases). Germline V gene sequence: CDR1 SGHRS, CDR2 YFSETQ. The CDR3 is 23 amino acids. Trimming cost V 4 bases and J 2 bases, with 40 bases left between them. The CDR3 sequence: CASSLPGSLPDRVTTSSPYEQYF. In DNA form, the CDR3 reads TGCGCCAGCAGCCTACCCGGGAGTCTCCCCGACAGGGTGACTACTTCTTCTCCCTACGAGCAGTACTTC.

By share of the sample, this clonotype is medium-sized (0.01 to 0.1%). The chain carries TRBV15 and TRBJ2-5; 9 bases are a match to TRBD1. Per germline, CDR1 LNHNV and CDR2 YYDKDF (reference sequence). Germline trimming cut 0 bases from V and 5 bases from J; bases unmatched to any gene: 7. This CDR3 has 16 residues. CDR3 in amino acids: CATSRDRGQGRETQYF. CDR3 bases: TGTGCCACCAGCAGAGATCGCGGACAGGGGCGGGAGACCCAGTACTTC.

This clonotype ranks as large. In DNA, the CDR3 is TGTGCCAGCAGCGCCCGGGACGGGAATGAGCAGTTCTTC. As protein: CASSARDGNEQFF. This chain links TRBV11-3 with TRBJ2-1; D is perhaps TRBD1 or TRBD2 (5 bases each). Per the germline V gene, CDR1 is SGHNT and CDR2 is YENEEA. V was shortened by 5 bases and J by 7 bases, with 12 bases between the two germline ends. The CDR3 contains 13 residues.

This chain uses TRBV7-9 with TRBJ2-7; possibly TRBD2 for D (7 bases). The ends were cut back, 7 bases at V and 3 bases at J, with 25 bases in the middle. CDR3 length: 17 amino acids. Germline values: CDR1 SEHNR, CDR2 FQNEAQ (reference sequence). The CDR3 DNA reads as TGTGCCAGCATCCATCAATTGGGGGGGGGACAAAACTACGAGCAGTACTTC. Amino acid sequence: CASIHQLGGGQNYEQYF.

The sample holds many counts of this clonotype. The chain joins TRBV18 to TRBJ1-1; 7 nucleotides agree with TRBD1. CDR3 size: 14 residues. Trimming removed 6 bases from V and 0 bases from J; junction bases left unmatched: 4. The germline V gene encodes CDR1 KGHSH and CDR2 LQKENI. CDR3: CASSPGQVNTEAFF. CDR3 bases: TGTGCCAGCTCCCCCGGACAGGTGAACACTGAAGCTTTCTTT.

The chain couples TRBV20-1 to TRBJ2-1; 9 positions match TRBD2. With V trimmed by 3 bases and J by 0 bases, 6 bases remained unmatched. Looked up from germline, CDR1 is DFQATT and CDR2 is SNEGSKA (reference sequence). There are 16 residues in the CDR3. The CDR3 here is CSASRAGGPSYNEQFF. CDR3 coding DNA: TGCAGTGCTAGCAGGGCGGGAGGGCCCTCCTACAATGAGCAGTTCTTC.

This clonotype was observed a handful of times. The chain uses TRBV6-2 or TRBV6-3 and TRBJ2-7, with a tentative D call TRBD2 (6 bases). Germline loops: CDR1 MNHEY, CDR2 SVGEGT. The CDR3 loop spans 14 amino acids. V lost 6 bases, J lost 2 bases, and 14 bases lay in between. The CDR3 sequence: CASRSGLPTYEQYF. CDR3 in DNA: TGTGCCAGCAGGTCGGGACTGCCTACCTACGAGCAGTACTTC.

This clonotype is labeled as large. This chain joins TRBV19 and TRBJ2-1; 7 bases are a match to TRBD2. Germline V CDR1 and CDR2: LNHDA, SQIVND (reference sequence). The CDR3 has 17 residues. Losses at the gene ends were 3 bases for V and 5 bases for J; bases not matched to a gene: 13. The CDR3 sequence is CASSIPPAGRPNNEQFF. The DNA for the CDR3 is TGTGCCAGTAGTATTCCCCCAGCGGGGCGCCCCAACAATGAGCAGTTCTTC.

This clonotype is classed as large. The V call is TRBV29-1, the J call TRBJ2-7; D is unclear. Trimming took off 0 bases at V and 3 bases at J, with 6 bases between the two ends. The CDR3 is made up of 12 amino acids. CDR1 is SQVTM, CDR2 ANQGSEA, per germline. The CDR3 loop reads CSVEESGYEQYF. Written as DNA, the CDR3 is TGCAGCGTTGAAGAGTCCGGCTACGAGCAGTACTTC.

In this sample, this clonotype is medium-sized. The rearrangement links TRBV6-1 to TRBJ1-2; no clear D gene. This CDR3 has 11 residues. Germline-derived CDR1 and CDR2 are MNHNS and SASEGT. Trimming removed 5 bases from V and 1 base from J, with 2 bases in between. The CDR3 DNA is TGTGCCAGCAGTTTTAACTATGGCTACACCTTC. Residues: CASSFNYGYTF.

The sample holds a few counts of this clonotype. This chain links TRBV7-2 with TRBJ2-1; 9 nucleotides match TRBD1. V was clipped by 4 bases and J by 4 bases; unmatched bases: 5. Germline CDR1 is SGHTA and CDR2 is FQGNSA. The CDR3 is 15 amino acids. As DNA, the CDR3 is TGTGCCAGCAGCTCGGTGACAGGGGGATACAATGAGCAGTTCTTC. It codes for CASSSVTGGYNEQFF.

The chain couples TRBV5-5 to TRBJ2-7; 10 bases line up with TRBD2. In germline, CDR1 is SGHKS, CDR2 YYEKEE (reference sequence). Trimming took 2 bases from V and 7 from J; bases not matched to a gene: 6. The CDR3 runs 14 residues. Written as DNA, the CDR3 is TGTGCCAGCAGCTTTGGACTAGCGGTGTTGGAGCAGTACTTC. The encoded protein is CASSFGLAVLEQYF. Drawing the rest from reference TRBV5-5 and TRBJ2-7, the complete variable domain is DAGVTQSPTHLIKTRGQQVTLRCSPISGHKSVSWYQQVLGQGPQFIFQYYEKEERGRGNFPDRFSARQFPNYSSELNVNALLLGDSALYLCASSFGLAVLEQYFGPGTRLTVT.

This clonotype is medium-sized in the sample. In nucleotides, the CDR3 is TGTGCCAGCAGTGAAGTGGCGGGACCGAACACCGGGGAGCTGTTTTTT. The encoded protein is CASSEVAGPNTGELFF. The chain employs TRBV6-1 and TRBJ2-2, with a weak D call TRBD2 (6 bases). CDR3 size: 16 residues. The germline CDR1 and CDR2 sequences are MNHNS and SASEGT. The ends were cut back, 1 base at V and 0 bases at J, with 9 bases in the middle.

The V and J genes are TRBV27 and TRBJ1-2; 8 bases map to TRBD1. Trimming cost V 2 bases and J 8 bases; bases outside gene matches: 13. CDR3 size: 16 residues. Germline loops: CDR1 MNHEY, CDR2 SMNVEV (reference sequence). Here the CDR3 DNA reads TGTGCCAGCAGTTTACTGACAGGGGAGGGGCTGGGCGGCTACACCTTC. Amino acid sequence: CASSLLTGEGLGGYTF.

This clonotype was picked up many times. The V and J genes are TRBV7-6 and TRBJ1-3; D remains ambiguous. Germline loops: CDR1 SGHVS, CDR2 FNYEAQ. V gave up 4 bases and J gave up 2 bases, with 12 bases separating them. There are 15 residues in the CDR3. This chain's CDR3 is CASSYESGPGNTIYF. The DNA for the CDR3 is TGTGCCAGCAGCTATGAGTCGGGCCCTGGAAACACCATATATTTT. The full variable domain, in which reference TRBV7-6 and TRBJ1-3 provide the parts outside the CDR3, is GAGVSQSPRYKVTKRGQDVALRCDPISGHVSLYWYRQALGQGPEFLTYFNYEAQQDKSGLPNDRFSAERPEGSISTLTIQRTEQRDSAMYRCASSYESGPGNTIYFGEGSWLTVV.

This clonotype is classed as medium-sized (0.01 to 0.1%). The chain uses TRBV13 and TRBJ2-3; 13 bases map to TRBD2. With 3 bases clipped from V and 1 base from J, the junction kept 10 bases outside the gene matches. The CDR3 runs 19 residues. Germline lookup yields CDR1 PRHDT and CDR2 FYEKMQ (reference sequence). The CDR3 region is CASSLGQGLAGLGTDTQYF. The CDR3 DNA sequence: TGTGCCAGCAGCTTGGGACAGGGACTAGCGGGGCTCGGCACAGATACGCAGTATTTT.

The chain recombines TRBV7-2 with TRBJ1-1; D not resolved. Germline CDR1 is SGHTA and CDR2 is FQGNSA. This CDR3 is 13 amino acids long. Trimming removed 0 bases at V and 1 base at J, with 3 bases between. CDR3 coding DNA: TGTGCCAGCAGCTTAGCAGCGAACACTGAAGCTTTCTTT. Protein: CASSLAANTEAFF.

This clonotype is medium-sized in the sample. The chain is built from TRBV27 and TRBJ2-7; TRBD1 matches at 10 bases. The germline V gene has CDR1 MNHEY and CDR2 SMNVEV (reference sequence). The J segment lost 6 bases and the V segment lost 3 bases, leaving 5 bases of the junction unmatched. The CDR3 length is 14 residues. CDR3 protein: CASSFRDRGGEQYF. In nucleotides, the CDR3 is TGTGCCAGCAGTTTTAGGGACAGGGGCGGCGAGCAGTACTTC.

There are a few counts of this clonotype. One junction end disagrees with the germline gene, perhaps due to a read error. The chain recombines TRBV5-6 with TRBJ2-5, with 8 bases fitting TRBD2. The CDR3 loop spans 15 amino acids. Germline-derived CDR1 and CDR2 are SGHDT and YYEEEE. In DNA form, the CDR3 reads TGCGCCAGCAGCTATTTAGCGGGATTGGGAGAAACCCAGTACTTC. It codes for CASSYLAGLGETQYF. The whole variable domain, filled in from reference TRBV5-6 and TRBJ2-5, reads DAGVTQSPTHLIKTRGQQVTLRCSPKSGHDTVSWYQQALGQGPQFIFQYYEEEERQRGNFPDRFSGHQFPNYSSELNVNALLLGDSALYLCASSYLAGLGETQYFGPGTRLLVL.

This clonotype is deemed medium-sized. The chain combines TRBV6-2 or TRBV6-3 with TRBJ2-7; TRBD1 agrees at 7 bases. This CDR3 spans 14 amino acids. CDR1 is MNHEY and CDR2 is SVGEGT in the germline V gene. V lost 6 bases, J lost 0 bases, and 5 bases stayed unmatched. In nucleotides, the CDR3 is TGTGCCAGCAGGAAAAGGGACAGCTCCTACGAGCAGTACTTC. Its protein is CASRKRDSSYEQYF.

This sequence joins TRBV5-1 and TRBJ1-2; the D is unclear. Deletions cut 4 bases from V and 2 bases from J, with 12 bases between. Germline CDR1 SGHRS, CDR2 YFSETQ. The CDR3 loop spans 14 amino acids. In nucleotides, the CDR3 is TGCGCCAGCAGCGTCGGACGGACGAACTATGGCTACACCTTC. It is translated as CASSVGRTNYGYTF.

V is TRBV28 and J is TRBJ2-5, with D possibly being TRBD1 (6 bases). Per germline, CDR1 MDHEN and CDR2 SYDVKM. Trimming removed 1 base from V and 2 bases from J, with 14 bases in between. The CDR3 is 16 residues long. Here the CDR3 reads CASSLLDRRIQETQYF. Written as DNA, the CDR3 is TGTGCCAGCAGTTTATTGGACAGACGAATACAAGAGACCCAGTACTTC.

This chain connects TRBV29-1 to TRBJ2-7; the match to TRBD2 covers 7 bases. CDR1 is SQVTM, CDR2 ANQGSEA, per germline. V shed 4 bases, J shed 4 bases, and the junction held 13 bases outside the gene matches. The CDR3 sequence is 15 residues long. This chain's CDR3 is CSVVGLAENRYEQYF. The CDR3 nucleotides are TGCAGCGTTGTAGGGCTAGCGGAAAACAGATACGAGCAGTACTTC.

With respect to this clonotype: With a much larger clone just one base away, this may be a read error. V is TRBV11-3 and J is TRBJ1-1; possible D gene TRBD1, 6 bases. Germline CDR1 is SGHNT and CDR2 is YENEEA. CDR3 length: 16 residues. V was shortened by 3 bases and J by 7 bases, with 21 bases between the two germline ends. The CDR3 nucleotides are TGTGCCAGCAGCTTGTCCAGAGGACAGAGGAGAAATGAAGCTTTCTTT. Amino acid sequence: CASSLSRGQRRNEAFF.

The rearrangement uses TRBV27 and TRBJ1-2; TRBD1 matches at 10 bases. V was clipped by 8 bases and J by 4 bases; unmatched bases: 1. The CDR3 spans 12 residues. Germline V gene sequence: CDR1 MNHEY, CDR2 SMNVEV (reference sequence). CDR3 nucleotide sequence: TGTGCCAGCCGGACAGGGGGCTATGGCTACACCTTC. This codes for CASRTGGYGYTF.

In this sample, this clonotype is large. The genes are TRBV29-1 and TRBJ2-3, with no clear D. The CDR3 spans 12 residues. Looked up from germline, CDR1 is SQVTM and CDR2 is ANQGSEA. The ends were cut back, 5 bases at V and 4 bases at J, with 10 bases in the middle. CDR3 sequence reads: CSVKVGSDTQYF. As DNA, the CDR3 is TGCAGCGTTAAAGTGGGATCAGATACGCAGTATTTT.

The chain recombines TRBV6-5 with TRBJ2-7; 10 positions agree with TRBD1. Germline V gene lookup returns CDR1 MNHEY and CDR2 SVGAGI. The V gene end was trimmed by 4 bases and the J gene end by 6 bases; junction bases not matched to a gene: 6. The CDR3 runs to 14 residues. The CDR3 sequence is CASSFGDRGGEQYF. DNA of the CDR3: TGTGCCAGCAGTTTCGGGGACAGGGGCGGCGAGCAGTACTTC.

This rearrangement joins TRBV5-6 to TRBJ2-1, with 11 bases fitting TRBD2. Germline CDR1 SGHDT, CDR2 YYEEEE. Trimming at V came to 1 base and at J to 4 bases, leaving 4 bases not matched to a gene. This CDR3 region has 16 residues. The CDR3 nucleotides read TGTGCCAGCAGCTTGTGGGGACTAGCGGAATACAATGAGCAGTTCTTC. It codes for CASSLWGLAEYNEQFF.

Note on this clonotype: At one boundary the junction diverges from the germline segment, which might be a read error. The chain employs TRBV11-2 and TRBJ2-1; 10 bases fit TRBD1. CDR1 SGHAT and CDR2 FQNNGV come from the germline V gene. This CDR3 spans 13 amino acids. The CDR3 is CAGSYGTGDEQFF. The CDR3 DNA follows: TGTGCCGGCAGCTACGGGACAGGGGATGAGCAGTTCTTC.